A single sample gave rise to the 5 T cell receptor beta chains below, sequenced in a study of Graves' ophthalmopathy and Graves' hyperthyroidism. The authors amplified TCR beta CDR3 regions from RNA transcripts. First-round RT-PCR relied on HTBI primers, and a second-round multiplex PCR came next. A single record per CDR3 protein comes from TCRdb applying MiXCR to the multiplex PCR reads. Of 580,000 or so distinct CDR3 sequences listed, about 40% are singletons. Sequencing was carried out using peripheral blood or thyroid tissue (not recorded which). Every receptor here comes from an adult man with Graves' hyperthyroidism.

A few counts support this clonotype. V gene TRBV5-6 combines with J gene TRBJ2-7, with D perhaps TRBD2 (5 bases). This CDR3 contains 13 residues. In germline, CDR1 is SGHDT, CDR2 YYEEEE. V dropped 2 bases and J dropped 6 bases, with 12 bases sitting between them. The CDR3 loop reads CASSLGLAPEQYF. The CDR3 nucleotides read TGTGCCAGCAGCTTAGGGCTAGCACCCGAGCAGTACTTC.

This clonotype was detected only once. The chain joins TRBV12-3 or TRBV12-4 to TRBJ1-1; 8 bases agree with TRBD1. The CDR3 length is 16 residues. Unmatched junction bases numbered 10, after V lost 6 bases and J lost 1 base. CDR3 protein: CASSTTTGDKNTEAFF. CDR3 bases: TGTGCCAGCAGCACCACGACAGGGGATAAGAACACTGAAGCTTTCTTT.

This chain joins TRBV7-9 and TRBJ2-2, with D perhaps TRBD2 (6 bases). The DNA end is more similar to TRBJ2-3, so the J call may be wrong. This CDR3 has 14 residues. The germline V gene encodes CDR1 SEHNR and CDR2 FQNEAQ (reference sequence). This CDR3 reads CASSLPRDTDTQYF. The CDR3 bases are TGTGCCAGCAGTTTACCGCGGGACACAGATACGCAGTATTTT.

This clonotype occurred many times. V usage is TRBV7-8 and J usage is TRBJ2-7; the match to TRBD1 covers 8 bases. The ends lost 5 bases at V and 5 bases at J; junction bases unmatched: 8. The CDR3 totals 14 residues. The germline gives CDR1 SGHVS, CDR2 FQNEAQ. The CDR3 DNA reads as TGTGCCAGCAGCCCGGGACAGGTGGTCCACGAGCAGTACTTC. Its translation is CASSPGQVVHEQYF.

This rearrangement joins TRBV2 to TRBJ2-6; 10 nucleotides align to TRBD1. The J segment lost 0 bases and the V segment lost 5 bases, leaving 7 bases of the junction unmatched. The CDR3 runs to 18 residues. Per the germline V gene, CDR1 is SNHLY and CDR2 is FYNNEI. The CDR3 here is CASSTGTGVSSGANVLTF. The CDR3 DNA reads TGTGCCAGCAGTACCGGGACAGGGGTTAGCTCTGGGGCCAACGTCCTGACTTTC. Supplemented by reference TRBV2 and TRBJ2-6, the full variable domain reads EPEVTQTPSHQVTQMGQEVILRCVPISNHLYFYWYRQILGQKVEFLVSFYNNEISEKSEIFDDQFSVERPDGSNFTLKIRSTKLEDSAMYFCASSTGTGVSSGANVLTFGAGSRLTVL.